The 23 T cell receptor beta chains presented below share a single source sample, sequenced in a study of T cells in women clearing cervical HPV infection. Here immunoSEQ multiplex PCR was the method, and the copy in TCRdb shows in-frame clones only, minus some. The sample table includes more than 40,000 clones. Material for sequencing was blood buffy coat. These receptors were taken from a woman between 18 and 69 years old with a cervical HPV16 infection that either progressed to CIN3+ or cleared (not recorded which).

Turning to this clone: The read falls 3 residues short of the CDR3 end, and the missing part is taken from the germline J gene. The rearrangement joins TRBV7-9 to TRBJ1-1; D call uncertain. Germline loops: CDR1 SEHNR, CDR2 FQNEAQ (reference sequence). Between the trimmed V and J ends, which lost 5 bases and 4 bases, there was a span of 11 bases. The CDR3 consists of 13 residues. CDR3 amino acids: CASSSSGGTEAFF. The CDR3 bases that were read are TGTGCCAGCAGCAGTTCAGGAGGCACTGAA.

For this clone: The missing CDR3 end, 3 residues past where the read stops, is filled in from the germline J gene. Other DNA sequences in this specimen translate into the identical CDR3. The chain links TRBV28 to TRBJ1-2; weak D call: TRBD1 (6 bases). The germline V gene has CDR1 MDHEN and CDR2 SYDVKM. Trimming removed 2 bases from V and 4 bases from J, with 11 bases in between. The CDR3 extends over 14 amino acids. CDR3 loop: CASSLDQGGYGYTF. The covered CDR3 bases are TGTGCCAGCAGTTTAGATCAAGGGGGCTATGGC.

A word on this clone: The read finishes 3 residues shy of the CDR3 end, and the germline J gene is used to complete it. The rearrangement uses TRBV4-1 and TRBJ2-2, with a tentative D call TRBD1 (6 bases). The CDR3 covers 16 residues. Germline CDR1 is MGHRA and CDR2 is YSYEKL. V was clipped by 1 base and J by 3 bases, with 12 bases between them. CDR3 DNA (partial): TGCGCCAGCAGCCAAGTTGGCAGGGGCGACACCGGGGAG. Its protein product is CASSQVGRGDTGE. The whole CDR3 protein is CASSQVGRGDTGELFF.

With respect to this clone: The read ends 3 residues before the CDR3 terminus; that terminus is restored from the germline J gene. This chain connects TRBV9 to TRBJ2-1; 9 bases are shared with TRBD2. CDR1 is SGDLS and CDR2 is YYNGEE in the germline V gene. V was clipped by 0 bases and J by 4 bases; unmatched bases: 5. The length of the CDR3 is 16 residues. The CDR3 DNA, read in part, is TGTGCCAGCAGCGTAGAGGCGGGGGGGAATTACAATGAG. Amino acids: CASSVEAGGNYNE. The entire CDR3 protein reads CASSVEAGGNYNEQFF.

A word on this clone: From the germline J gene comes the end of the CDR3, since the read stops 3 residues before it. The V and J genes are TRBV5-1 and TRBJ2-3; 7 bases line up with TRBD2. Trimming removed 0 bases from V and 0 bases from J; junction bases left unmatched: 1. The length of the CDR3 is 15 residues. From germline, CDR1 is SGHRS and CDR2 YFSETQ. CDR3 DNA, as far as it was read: TGCGCCAGCAGCTTGGAAGCGGGGAGCACAGATACG. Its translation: CASSLEAGSTDT. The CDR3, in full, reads CASSLEAGSTDTQYF.

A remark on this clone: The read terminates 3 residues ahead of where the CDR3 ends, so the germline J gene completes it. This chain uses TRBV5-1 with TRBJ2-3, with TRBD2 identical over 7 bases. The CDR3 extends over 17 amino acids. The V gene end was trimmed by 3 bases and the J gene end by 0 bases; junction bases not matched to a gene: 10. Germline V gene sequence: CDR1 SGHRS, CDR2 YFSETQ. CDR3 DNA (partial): TGCGCCAGCAGCTACTCCGGGTGGGGGGGTAGCACAGATACG. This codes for CASSYSGWGGSTDT. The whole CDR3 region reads CASSYSGWGGSTDTQYF. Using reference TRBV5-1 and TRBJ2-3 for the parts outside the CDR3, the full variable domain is KAGVTQTPRYLIKTRGQQVTLSCSPISGHRSVSWYQQTPGQGLQFLFEYFSETQRNKGNFPGRFSGRQFSNSRSEMNVSTLELGDSALYLCASSYSGWGGSTDTQYFGPGTRLTVL.

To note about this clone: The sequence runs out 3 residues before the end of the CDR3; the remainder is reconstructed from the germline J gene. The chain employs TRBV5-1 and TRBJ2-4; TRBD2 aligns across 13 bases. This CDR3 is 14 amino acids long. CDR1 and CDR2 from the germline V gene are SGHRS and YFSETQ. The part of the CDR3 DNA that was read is TGCGCCAGCAGCACTAGCGGGAGGGCCGCCGTT. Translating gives CASSTSGRAAV. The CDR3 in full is CASSTSGRAAVQYF. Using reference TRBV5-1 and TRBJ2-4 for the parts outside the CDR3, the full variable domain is KAGVTQTPRYLIKTRGQQVTLSCSPISGHRSVSWYQQTPGQGLQFLFEYFSETQRNKGNFPGRFSGRQFSNSRSEMNVSTLELGDSALYLCASSTSGRAAVQYFGAGTRLSVL.

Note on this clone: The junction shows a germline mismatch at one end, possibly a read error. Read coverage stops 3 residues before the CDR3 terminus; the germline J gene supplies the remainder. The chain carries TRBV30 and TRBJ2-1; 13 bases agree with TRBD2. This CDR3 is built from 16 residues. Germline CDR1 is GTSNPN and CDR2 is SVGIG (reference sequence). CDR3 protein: CARSKPRGLAGNEQFF. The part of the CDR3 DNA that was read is TGTGCCCGGAGTAAGCCACGGGGACTAGCGGGAAATGAG. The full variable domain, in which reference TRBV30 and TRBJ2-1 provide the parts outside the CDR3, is SQTIHQWPATLVQPVGSPLSLECTVEGTSNPNLYWYRQAAGRGLQLLFYSVGIGQISSEVPQNLSASRPQDRQFILSSKKLLLSDSGFYLCARSKPRGLAGNEQFFGPGTRLTVL.

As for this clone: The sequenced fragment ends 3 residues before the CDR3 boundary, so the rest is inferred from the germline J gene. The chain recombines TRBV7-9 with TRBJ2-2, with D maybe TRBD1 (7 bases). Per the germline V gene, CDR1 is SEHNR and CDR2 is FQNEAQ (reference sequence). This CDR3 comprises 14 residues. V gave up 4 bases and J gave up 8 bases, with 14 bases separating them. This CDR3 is CASSSQGGVGELFF. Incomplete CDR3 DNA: TGTGCCAGCAGCTCCCAGGGGGGTGTAGGGGAG.

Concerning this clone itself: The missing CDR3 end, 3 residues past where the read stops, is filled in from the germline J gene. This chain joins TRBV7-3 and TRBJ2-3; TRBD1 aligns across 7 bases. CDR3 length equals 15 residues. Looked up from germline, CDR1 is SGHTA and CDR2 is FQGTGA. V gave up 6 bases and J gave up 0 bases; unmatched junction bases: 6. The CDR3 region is CASREQGLSTDTQYF. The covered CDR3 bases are TGTGCCAGCAGGGAACAGGGGCTAAGCACAGATACG.

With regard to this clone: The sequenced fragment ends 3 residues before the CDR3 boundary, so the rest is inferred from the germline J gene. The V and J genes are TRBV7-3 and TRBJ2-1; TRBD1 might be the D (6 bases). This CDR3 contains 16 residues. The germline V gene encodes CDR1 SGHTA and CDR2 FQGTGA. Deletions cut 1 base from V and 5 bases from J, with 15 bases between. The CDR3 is CASSLSPVGANNEQFF. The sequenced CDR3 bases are TGTGCCAGCAGCTTAAGTCCGGTGGGGGCAAACAATGAG.

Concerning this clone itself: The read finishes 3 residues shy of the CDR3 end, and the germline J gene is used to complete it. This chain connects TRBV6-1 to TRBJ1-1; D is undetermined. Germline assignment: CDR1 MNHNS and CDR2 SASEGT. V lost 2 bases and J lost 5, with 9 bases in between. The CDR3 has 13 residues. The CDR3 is CASSEMAATEAFF. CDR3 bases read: TGTGCCAGCAGTGAAATGGCTGCTACTGAA.

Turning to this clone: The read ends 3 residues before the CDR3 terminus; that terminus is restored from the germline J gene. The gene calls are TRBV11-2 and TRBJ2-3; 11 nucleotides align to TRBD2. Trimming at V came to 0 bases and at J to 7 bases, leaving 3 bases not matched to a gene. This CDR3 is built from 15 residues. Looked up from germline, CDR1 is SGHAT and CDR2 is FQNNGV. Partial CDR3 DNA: TGTGCCAGCAGCTTAGAGACTAGCGGGGCCCATACG. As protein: CASSLETSGAHT. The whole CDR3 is CASSLETSGAHTQYF.

This chain's CDR3 is CASSLLGSQGPDNYGYTF. CDR3 DNA, as far as it was read: TGTGCCAGCAGTTTACTCGGATCTCAGGGGCCAGACAACTATGGC. The chain carries TRBV27 and TRBJ1-2; D possibly corresponds to TRBD1 (6 bases). The sequence runs out 3 residues before the end of the CDR3; the remainder is reconstructed from the germline J gene. There are 18 residues in the CDR3. CDR1 and CDR2 (germline): MNHEY, SMNVEV (reference sequence). Deletions cut 2 bases from V and 2 bases from J, with 21 bases between.

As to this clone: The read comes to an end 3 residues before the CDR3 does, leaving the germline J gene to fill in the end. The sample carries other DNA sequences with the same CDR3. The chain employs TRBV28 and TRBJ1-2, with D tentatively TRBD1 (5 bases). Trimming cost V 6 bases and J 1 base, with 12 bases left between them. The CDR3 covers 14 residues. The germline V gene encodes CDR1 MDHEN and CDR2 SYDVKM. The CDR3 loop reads CASSPDQGNYGYTF. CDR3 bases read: TGTGCCAGCAGCCCTGATCAGGGTAACTATGGC.

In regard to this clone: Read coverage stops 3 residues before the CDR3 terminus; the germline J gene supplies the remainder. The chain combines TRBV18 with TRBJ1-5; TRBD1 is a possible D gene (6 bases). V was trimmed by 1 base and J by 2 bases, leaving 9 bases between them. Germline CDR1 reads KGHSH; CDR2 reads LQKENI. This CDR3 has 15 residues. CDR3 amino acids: CASSPRDTRNQPQHF. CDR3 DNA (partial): TGTGCCAGCTCACCACGGGACACACGCAATCAGCCC.

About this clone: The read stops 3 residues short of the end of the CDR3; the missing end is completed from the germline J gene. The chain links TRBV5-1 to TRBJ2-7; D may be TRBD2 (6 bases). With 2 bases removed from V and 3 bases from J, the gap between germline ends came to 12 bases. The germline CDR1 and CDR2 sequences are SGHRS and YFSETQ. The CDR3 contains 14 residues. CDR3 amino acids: CASSFGGWGYEQYF. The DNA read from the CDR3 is TGCGCCAGCAGCTTCGGGGGATGGGGCTACGAG.

The DNA read from the CDR3 is TGCGCCAGCAGTAGGTTCATGGGCAGGGAGGATGGC. The encoded protein is CASSRFMGREDG. The full CDR3 sequence reads CASSRFMGREDGYTF. This chain links TRBV4-1 with TRBJ1-2; possible D gene TRBD1, 5 bases. The observed sequence ends 3 residues before the CDR3 terminus, with the missing tail filled in from the germline J gene. This CDR3 is built from 15 residues. CDR1 is MGHRA, CDR2 YSYEKL, per germline. Deletions cut 6 bases from V and 6 bases from J, with 20 bases between.

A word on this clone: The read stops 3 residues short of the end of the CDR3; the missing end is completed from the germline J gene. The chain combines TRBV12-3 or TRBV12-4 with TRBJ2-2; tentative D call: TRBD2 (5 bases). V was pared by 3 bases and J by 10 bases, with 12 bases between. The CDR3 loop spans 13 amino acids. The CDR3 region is CASSFGGPQELFF. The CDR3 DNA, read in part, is TGTGCCAGCAGTTTTGGCGGGCCTCAGGAG.

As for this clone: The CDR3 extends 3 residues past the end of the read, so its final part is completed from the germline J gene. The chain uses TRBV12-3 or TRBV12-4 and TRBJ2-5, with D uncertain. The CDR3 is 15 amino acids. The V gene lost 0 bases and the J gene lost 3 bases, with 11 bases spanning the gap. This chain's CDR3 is CASSLAAQDKETQYF. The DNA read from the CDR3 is TGTGCCAGCAGTTTAGCTGCGCAGGATAAAGAGACC.

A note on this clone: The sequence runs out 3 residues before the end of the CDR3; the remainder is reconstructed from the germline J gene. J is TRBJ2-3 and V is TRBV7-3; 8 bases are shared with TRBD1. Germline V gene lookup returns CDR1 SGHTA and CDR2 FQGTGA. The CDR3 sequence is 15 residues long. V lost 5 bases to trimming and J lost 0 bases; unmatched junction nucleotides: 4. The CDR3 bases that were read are TGTGCCAGCAGCAGGACAGGGATGAGCACAGATACG. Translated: CASSRTGMSTDT. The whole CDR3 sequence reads CASSRTGMSTDTQYF.

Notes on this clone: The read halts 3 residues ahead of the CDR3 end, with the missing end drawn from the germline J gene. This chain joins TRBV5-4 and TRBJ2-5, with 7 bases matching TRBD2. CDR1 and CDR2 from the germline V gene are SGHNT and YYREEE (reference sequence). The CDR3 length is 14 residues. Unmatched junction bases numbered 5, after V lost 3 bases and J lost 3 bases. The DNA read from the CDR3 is TGTGCCAGCAGCTCCCAGGGAGGGGAAGAGACC. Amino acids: CASSSQGGEET. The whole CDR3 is CASSSQGGEETQYF.

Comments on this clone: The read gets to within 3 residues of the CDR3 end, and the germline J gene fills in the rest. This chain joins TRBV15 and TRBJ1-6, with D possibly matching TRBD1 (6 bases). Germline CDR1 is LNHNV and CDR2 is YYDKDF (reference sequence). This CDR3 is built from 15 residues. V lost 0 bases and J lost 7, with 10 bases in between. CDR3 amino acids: CATSRDRTANSPLHF. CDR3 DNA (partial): TGTGCCACCAGCAGAGATCGGACAGCAAATTCACCC. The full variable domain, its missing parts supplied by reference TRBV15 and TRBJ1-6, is DAMVIQNPRYQVTQFGKPVTLSCSQTLNHNVMYWYQQKSSQAPKLLFHYYDKDFNNEADTPDNFQSRRPNTSFCFLDIRSPGLGDTAMYLCATSRDRTANSPLHFGNGTRLTVT.